This T cell receptor (beta chain) originates from a study of CD39 and CD103 CD8 tumor-infiltrating T cells (dated by TCRdb to between 2017 and 2018). About the investigation overall: An HPV-positive HNSCC, an HPV-negative HNSCC, an ovarian cancer and a melanoma patient were represented in the repertoire comparisons shown. Deep sequencing of TCRbeta CDR3 was used to compare the repertoires of CD8 TIL subsets, defined by CD103 and CD39, with those of peripheral memory CD8 T cells.

At the time of sample collection the patients were not on therapy, although prior treatments varied from chemotherapy, radiotherapy, surgery and immunotherapy to no treatment. After thawing, cells were enriched for T lymphocytes using a negative-selection kit, with EpCAM beads added for tumor-infiltrating lymphocytes. Memory CD8 T cells were sorted as CD8+CD4-CD45RA- cells irrespective of CCR7 expression. Before analysis, peripheral blood mononuclear cells were isolated on a Ficoll-Paque PLUS gradient and cryopreserved. Populations were sorted on a FACSAria II to more than 97% purity, and the cell pellets were frozen for TCR sequencing without being cultured. CDR1 is given as MNHNS and CDR2 as SASEGT, both from the germline V gene. The CDR3 spans 16 residues, from the cysteine through the phenylalanine. Only the CDR3 DNA is retained, 48 bases long and in frame from the first base. Deletion took 3 bases off V and 7 bases off J, with a span of 19 bases between the germline ends.

From about 10,000 to 100,000 sorted cells per subset, genomic DNA was extracted using the DNeasy Blood and Tissue Kit. TCRbeta V-J or V-D-J regions were sequenced and mapped by the immunoSEQ service, with coverage above 10x per sample. The paper's processing steps were these. Analysis was limited to productive rearrangements exported from the immunoSEQ Analyzer platform, and clonality was evaluated on the 500 most abundant clones. To quantify how much repertoires overlapped between populations, both the Morisita-Horn similarity index and the Jaccard index were used. Morisita-Horn similarity between CD8 T-cell subset TCR repertoires was measured in six or seven cancer patients. Drawn from immuneACCESS, this table holds only the in-frame rearrangements with V and J called that TCRdb kept. Clones are partly lost; checked studies trace under half to an unresolved V gene and leave the rest unexplained. Clone size and V and J calls were adopted from that table, with D and trimming inferred from the DNA. The sample data list under 20,000 clones, and 85% to 95% of these were observed just once. The ten largest clones add up to around 4% of the sample.

Summary of the overall study and its limitations: Compared with DN and SP CD8 TILs and with blood memory CD8 T cells, DP CD8 TILs appeared more oligoclonal, with the top 30 clonotypes covering about 55-90%. DP TIL clonotypes were rarely detected in blood or uninvolved lymph node, whereas DN TIL clonotypes were found to largely overlap with peripheral memory CD8 repertoires.

Comments on this clone: This receptor's antigen is unknown. Base qualities are not provided; no much larger clone lies one nucleotide away.

This chain is built from TRBV6-1 and TRBJ2-1; the D call is possibly TRBD1 or TRBD2, each sharing 5 bases. The sample taken for sequencing was CD8+ T cells sorted from blood. Taken with the paper, the label for cell subset or site translates to: total memory CD8 T cells (CD45RA-CCR7+/-) from blood or uninvolved lymph node. The TCR originated in a human donor with head and neck squamous cell carcinoma. The CDR3 in this case is CASSDFFLGGLNEQFF. The bases read TGTGCCAGCAGTGATTTCTTTCTTGGGGGTTTGAATGAGCAGTTCTTC.